The source of this T cell receptor beta chain is a study of T cells in localized non-small cell lung cancer. Study findings and constraints: Among the top 100 tumor clones, a median about 59 appeared in adjacent lung. Tumor trailed uninvolved adjacent lung in T cell clonality, which peaked there. Longer survival (overall) was linked to higher T cell density in blood.

The CDR3 has 17 residues. CDR1 SGHTA and CDR2 FQGTGA come from the germline V gene. With 2 bases clipped from V and 2 bases from J, the junction kept 8 bases outside the gene matches. Concerning this clone: What it binds is not known.

This table comes from immunoSEQ multiplex PCR, and its TCRdb copy is limited to in-frame clones, with some not included. The table includes tens of thousands of clones, 85% to 95% detected once. The V and J genes are TRBV7-3 and TRBJ2-2; 7 bases are shared with TRBD2. This sequence was found in a woman between 35 and 70 years old with stage I lung adenocarcinoma. The specimen was peripheral blood, collected before any cancer treatment. CDR3 coding DNA: TGTGCCAGCAGCTTATTCCGAGGGAGGGATAACACCGGGGAGCTGTTTTTT. It yields the protein CASSLFRGRDNTGELFF.